This T cell receptor (beta chain) came from a study of T cells expressing NK-cell markers. With the 5' RACE reads reprocessed, TCRdb shows one record per CDR3 protein and no DNA. Here the sample table reports under 500,000 distinct CDR3 sequences. Germline lookup yields CDR1 LGHNA and CDR2 YSLEER. There are 16 residues in the CDR3. The sequence came from a woman between 18 and 70 years old in good health. Sequencing was performed on blood T cells: a sorted CD56 or NKG2C T cell subset, CD4+ or CD8+ T cells, or bulk PBMC T cells (not recorded which). This chain joins TRBV4-3 and TRBJ2-7; TCRdb outputs TRBD2, but without DNA this stays unchecked. The CDR3 spells CASSQQFMGLSYEQYF.